A single sample gave rise to the 3 T cell receptor beta chains below, sequenced in a study of shared clonotypes between healthy human individuals. The assay was immunoSEQ multiplex PCR, and TCRdb's table has in-frame clones only and misses some. Of millions of clones detected, approximately 93% appear once; the ten largest clones hold 0.39%. The specimen was naive CD4+ T cells from PBMCs. Subset: CD45RA+ positively selected. These TCRs come from a man aged 18-30 years in good health. Some clones in this sample may be carry-over from other donors' samples.

The rearrangement uses TRBV29-1 and TRBJ2-2; 7 bases align to TRBD2. Germline CDR1 is SQVTM and CDR2 is ANQGSEA. The CDR3 spans 14 residues. V lost 7 bases to trimming and J lost 1 base; unmatched junction nucleotides: 6. This CDR3 reads CSAITSVNTGELFF. As DNA, the CDR3 is TGCAGCGCCATCACTAGCGTGAACACCGGGGAGCTGTTTTTT.

The rearrangement uses TRBV5-4 and TRBJ2-2, with 11 bases that match TRBD2. Germline CDR1 is SGHNT and CDR2 is YYREEE (reference sequence). The CDR3 contains 18 residues. V lost 3 bases and J lost 7; bases outside the gene matches: 14. DNA of the CDR3: TGTGCCAGCAGCTCCCCGTGGGGTAGCGGGAGGGCGGACGGGGAGCTGTTTTTT. It encodes CASSSPWGSGRADGELFF.

This chain uses TRBV11-2 with TRBJ1-2; D is undetermined. Trimming pared 1 base from V and 8 bases from J, leaving 20 bases between. Germline V lookup: CDR1 SGHAT, CDR2 FQNNGV. The CDR3 is 16 residues long. The CDR3 bases are TGTGCCAGCAGCTTAGGCACGCAAAAAACAAAATGGGGCTACACCTTC. Translation: CASSLGTQKTKWGYTF. Variable domain in full (rest from reference TRBV11-2 and TRBJ1-2): EAGVAQSPRYKIIEKRQSVAFWCNPISGHATLYWYQQILGQGPKLLIQFQNNGVVDDSQLPKDRFSAERLKGVDSTLKIQPAKLEDSAVYLCASSLGTQKTKWGYTFGSGTRLTVV.